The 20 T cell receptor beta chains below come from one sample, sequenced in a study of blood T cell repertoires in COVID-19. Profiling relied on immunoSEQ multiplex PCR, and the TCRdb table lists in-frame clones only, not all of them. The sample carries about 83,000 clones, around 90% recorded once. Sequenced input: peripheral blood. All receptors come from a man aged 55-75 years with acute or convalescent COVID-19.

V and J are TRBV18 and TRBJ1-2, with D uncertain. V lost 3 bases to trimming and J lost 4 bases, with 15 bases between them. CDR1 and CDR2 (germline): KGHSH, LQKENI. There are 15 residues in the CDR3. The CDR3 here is CASSPSSFHVYGYTF. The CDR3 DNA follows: TGTGCCAGCTCACCGTCGAGTTTCCACGTCTATGGCTACACCTTC. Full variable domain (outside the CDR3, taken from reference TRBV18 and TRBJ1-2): NAGVMQNPRHLVRRRGQEARLRCSPMKGHSHVYWYRQLPEEGLKFMVYLQKENIIDESGMPKERFSAEFPKEGPSILRIQQVVRGDSAAYFCASSPSSFHVYGYTFGSGTRLTVV.

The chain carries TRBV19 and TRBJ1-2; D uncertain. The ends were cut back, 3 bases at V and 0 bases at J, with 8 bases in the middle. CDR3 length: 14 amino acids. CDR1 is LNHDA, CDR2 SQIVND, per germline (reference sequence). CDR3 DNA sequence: TGTGCCAGTAGTATCGGAGGAGCTAACTATGGCTACACCTTC. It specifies CASSIGGANYGYTF.

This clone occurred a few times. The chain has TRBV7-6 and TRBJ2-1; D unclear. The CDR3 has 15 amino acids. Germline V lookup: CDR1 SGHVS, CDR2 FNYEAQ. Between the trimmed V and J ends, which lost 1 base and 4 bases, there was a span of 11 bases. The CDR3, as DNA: TGTGCCAGCAGCTTAGTTCTGGCAGAATACAATGAGCAGTTCTTC. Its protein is CASSLVLAEYNEQFF.

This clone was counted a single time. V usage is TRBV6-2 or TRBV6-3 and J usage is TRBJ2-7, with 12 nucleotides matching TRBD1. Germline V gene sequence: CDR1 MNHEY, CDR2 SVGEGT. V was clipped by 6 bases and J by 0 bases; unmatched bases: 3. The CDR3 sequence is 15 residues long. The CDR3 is CASSLGQGASYEQYF. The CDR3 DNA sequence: TGTGCCAGCAGCTTGGGACAGGGGGCCTCCTACGAGCAGTACTTC.

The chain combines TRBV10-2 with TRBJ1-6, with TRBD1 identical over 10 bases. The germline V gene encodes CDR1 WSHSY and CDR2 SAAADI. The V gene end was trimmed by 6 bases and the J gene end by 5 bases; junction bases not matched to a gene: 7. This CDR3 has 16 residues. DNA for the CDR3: TGCGCCAGCAGGACGGGACAGGGGATCGATAATTCACCCCTCCACTTT. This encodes CASRTGQGIDNSPLHF.

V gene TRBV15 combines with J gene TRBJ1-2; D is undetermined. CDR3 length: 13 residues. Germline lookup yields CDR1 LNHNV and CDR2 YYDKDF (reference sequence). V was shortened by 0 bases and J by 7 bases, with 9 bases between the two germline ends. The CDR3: CATSRDGGLGYTF. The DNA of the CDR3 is TGTGCCACCAGCAGAGATGGCGGGCTTGGCTACACCTTC.

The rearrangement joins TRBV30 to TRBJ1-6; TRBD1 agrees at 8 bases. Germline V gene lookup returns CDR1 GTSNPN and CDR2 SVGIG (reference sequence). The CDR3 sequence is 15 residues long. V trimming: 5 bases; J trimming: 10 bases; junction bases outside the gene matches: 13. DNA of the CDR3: TGTGCCTGGGAGGACAGGGAAAAAGCAGGATCACCCCTCCACTTT. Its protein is CAWEDREKAGSPLHF.

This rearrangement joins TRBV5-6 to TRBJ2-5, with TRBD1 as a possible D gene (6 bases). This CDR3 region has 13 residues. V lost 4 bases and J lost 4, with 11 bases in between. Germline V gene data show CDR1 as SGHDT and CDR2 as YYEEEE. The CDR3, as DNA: TGTGCCAGCAGCCTGACAGGCGGAGAGACCCAGTACTTC. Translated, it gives CASSLTGGETQYF. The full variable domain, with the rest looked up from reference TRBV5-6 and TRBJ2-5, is DAGVTQSPTHLIKTRGQQVTLRCSPKSGHDTVSWYQQALGQGPQFIFQYYEEEERQRGNFPDRFSGHQFPNYSSELNVNALLLGDSALYLCASSLTGGETQYFGPGTRLLVL.

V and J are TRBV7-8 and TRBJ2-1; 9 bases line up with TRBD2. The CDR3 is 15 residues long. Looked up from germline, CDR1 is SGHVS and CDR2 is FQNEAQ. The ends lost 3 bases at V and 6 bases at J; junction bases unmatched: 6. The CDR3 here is CASSFSAGGFNEQFF. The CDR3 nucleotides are TGTGCCAGCAGCTTTTCAGCGGGGGGATTCAATGAGCAGTTCTTC.

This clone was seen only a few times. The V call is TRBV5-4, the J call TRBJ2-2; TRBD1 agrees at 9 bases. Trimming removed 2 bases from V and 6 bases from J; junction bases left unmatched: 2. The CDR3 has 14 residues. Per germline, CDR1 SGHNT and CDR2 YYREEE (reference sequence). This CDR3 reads CASSLTGGSGELFF. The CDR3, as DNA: TGTGCCAGCAGCTTAACAGGGGGCTCCGGGGAGCTGTTTTTT.

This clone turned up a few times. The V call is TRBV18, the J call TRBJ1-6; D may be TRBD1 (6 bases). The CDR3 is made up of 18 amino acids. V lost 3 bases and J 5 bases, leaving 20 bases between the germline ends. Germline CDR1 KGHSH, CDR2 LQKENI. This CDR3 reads CASSPRGAVSGNNSPLHF. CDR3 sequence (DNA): TGTGCCAGCTCACCTCGGGGGGCAGTCTCGGGTAATAATTCACCCCTCCACTTT.

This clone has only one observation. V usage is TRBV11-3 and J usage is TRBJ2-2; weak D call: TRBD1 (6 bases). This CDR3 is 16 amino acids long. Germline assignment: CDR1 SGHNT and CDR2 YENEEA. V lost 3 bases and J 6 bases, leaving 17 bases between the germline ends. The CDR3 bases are TGTGCCAGCAGCTTCCGGACACCAGGGGTATCCGGGGAGCTGTTTTTT. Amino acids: CASSFRTPGVSGELFF.

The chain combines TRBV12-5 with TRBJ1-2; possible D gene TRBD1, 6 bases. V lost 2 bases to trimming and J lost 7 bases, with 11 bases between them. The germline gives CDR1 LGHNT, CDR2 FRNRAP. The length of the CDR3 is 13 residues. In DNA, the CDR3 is TGTGCTAGTGGTTTGACAGGGATTGGTGGCTACACCTTC. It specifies CASGLTGIGGYTF. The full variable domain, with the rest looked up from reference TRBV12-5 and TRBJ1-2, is DARVTQTPRHKVTEMGQEVTMRCQPILGHNTVFWYRQTMMQGLELLAYFRNRAPLDDSGMPKDRFSAEMPDATLATLKIQPSEPRDSAVYFCASGLTGIGGYTFGSGTRLTVV.

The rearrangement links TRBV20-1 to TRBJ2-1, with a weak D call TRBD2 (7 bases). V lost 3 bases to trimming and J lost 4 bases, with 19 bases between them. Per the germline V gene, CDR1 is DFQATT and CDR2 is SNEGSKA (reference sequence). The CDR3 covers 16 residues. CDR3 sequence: CSASPGGPRGYNEQFF. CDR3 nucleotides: TGCAGTGCTAGTCCGGGGGGCCCACGCGGTTACAATGAGCAGTTCTTC.

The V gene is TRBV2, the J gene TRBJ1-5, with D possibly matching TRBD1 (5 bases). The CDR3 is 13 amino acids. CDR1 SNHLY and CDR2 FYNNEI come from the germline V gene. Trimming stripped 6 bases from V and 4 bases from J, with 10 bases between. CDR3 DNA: TGTGCCAGCAGGGGGGGAAGTAATCAGCCCCAGCATTTT. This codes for CASRGGSNQPQHF.

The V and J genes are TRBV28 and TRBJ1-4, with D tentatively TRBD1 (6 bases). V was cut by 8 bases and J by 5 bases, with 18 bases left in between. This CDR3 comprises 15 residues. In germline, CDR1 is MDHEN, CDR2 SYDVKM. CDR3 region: CASRRRDRSNEKLFF. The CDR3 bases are TGTGCCAGCCGACGACGAGACAGGTCAAATGAAAAACTGTTTTTT.

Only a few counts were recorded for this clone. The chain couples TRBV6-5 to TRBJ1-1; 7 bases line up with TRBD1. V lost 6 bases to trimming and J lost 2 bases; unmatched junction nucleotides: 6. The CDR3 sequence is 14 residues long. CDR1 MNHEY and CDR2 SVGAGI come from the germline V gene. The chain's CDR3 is CASRGTDFNTEAFF. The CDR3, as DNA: TGTGCCAGCAGAGGGACAGACTTTAACACTGAAGCTTTCTTT.

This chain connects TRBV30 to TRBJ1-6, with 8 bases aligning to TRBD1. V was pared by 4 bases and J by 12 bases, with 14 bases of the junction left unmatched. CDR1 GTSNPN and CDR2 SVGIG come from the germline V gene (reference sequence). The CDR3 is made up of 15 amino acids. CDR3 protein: CAWISGGAEVKPLHF. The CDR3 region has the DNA TGTGCCTGGATCTCAGGGGGCGCCGAGGTTAAACCCCTCCACTTT.

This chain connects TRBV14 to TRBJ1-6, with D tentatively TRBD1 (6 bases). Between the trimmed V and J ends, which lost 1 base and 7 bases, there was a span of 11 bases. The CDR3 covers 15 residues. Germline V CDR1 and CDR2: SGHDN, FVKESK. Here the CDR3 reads CASSQGGTRNSPLHF. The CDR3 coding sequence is TGTGCCAGCAGCCAAGGAGGGACACGGAATTCACCCCTCCACTTT.

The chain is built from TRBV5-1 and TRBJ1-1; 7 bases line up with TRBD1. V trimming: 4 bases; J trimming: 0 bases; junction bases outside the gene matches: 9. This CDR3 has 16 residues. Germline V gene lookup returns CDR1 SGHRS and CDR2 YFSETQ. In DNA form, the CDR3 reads TGCGCCAGCAGCGAGGACAGGCGGGGAATGAACACTGAAGCTTTCTTT. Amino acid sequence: CASSEDRRGMNTEAFF.